The 11 T cell receptor beta chains reported below all come from one sample, sequenced in a study of T cell clonality in common variable immunodeficiency. Libraries were prepared by immunoSEQ multiplex PCR; TCRdb keeps only in-frame clonotypes and omits some of them. In total the sample includes tens of thousands of clones, none of them seen once. Material: peripheral blood mononuclear cells. The source of these receptors is a person aged 18 to 75 in good health.

This clone came up many times. Read coverage stops 3 residues before the CDR3 terminus; the germline J gene supplies the remainder. V gene TRBV6-2 or TRBV6-3 combines with J gene TRBJ2-5, with 7 bases identical to TRBD2. CDR3 length equals 15 residues. V shed 8 bases and J 3 bases; nucleotides not matched to a gene: 12. The germline CDR1 and CDR2 sequences are MNHEY and SVGEGT. The sequenced part of the CDR3 DNA is TGTGCCAGCTCCCCGGGGGACGGGGGGAAAGAGACC. Protein product: CASSPGDGGKET. The entire CDR3 protein reads CASSPGDGGKETQYF.

This clone was detected only a few times. The sequenced part of the CDR3 DNA is TGCAGTGCTATCCGGGACAGGGACTTCAATTCACCC. Protein: CSAIRDRDFNSP. The whole CDR3 sequence reads CSAIRDRDFNSPLHF. The chain recombines TRBV20-1 with TRBJ1-6, with 9 bases lining up with TRBD1. The read falls 3 residues short of the CDR3 end, and the missing part is taken from the germline J gene. V was clipped by 4 bases and J by 7 bases; unmatched bases: 8. The CDR3 is made up of 15 amino acids. Germline CDR1 reads DFQATT; CDR2 reads SNEGSKA (reference sequence).

This clone was picked up a small number of times. The DNA ends 3 residues before the CDR3 does, and the rest of the CDR3 is filled in from the germline J gene. V is TRBV6-1 and J is TRBJ2-7; D is possibly TRBD1 (5 bases). The V gene lost 2 bases and the J gene lost 0 bases, with 11 bases spanning the gap. The CDR3 extends over 15 amino acids. The germline V gene has CDR1 MNHNS and CDR2 SASEGT. CDR3 sequence reads: CASSEQQESSYEQYF. The part of the CDR3 DNA that was read is TGTGCCAGCAGTGAACAACAGGAGAGCTCCTACGAG.

Note on this clone: From the germline J gene comes the end of the CDR3, since the read stops 3 residues before it. This chain joins TRBV7-9 and TRBJ2-5; D is unclear. The CDR3 spans 14 residues. Germline assignment: CDR1 SEHNR and CDR2 FQNEAQ (reference sequence). The V and J ends lost 6 bases and 5 bases respectively, with 16 bases between them. CDR3 in amino acids: CASSHNTMKETQYF. CDR3 bases read: TGTGCCAGCAGTCACAATACGATGAAGGAGACC.

CDR3 loop: CASRSKRISTDTQYF. The covered CDR3 bases are TGTGCCAGCAGATCAAAGCGGATTAGCACAGATACG. J is TRBJ2-3 and V is TRBV11-2; D is possibly TRBD2 (5 bases). The read ends 3 residues shy of where the CDR3 ends; the end is completed using the germline J gene. This CDR3 spans 15 amino acids. The ends were cut back, 6 bases at V and 0 bases at J, with 13 bases in the middle. Germline CDR1 and CDR2: SGHAT and FQNNGV.

This clone is termed medium-sized (0.01 to 0.1%). The sequenced fragment ends 3 residues before the CDR3 boundary, so the rest is inferred from the germline J gene. This sequence joins TRBV19 and TRBJ2-3; D is possibly TRBD2 (6 bases). V was trimmed by 6 bases and J by 6 bases, leaving 19 bases between them. Germline CDR1 and CDR2: LNHDA and SQIVND (reference sequence). The CDR3 has 15 amino acids. Partial CDR3 DNA: TGTGCCAGTAGCCTTAGCGGACTTGGGGGGGATACG. Translated, it gives CASSLSGLGGDT. The full CDR3 sequence reads CASSLSGLGGDTQYF.

There are many counts of this clone. The CDR3 is cut off 3 residues early in the read; its end comes from the germline J gene. This sequence joins TRBV20-1 and TRBJ2-7; the D is unclear. The CDR3 length is 12 residues. Trimming shortened V by 1 base and J by 3 bases, and 7 bases separated the two germline ends. The germline V gene encodes CDR1 DFQATT and CDR2 SNEGSKA (reference sequence). The covered CDR3 bases are TGCAGTGCTAGAGGTGGCATCTACGAG. This translates into CSARGGIYE. The whole CDR3 sequence reads CSARGGIYEQYF.

This clone was counted at least ten times. The read falls 3 residues short of the CDR3 end, and the missing part is taken from the germline J gene. The chain employs TRBV5-1 and TRBJ2-2, with 8 bases fitting TRBD1. The CDR3 spans 14 residues. Germline V CDR1 and CDR2: SGHRS, YFSETQ. The CDR3 spells CASSLGTGIEKLFF. The CDR3 DNA, read in part, is TGCGCCAGCAGCTTGGGGACAGGGATTGAAAAG.

There are many counts of this clone. The read halts 3 residues ahead of the CDR3 end, with the missing end drawn from the germline J gene. This chain connects TRBV5-4 to TRBJ2-7; 11 nucleotides match TRBD1. This CDR3 spans 16 amino acids. J lost 4 bases, V lost 3 bases, and 9 bases had no gene match. Germline CDR1 SGHNT, CDR2 YYREEE (reference sequence). CDR3 region: CASSSNPGQGVYEQYF. Partial CDR3 DNA: TGTGCCAGCAGCTCTAACCCGGGACAGGGGGTATACGAG.

A few counts support this clone. The read terminates 3 residues before the CDR3 end, so the remaining end is supplied by the germline J gene. The chain carries TRBV7-2 and TRBJ2-1; 10 nucleotides match TRBD2. The germline CDR1 and CDR2 sequences are SGHTA and FQGNSA. V shed 3 bases and J 7 bases; nucleotides not matched to a gene: 3. This CDR3 contains 14 residues. CDR3 DNA (partial): TGTGCCAGCAGCTTTAGCGGGGGGCTTAATGAG. The encoded protein is CASSFSGGLNE. The whole CDR3 protein reads CASSFSGGLNEQFF.

This clone came up many times. The read ends 3 residues shy of where the CDR3 ends; the end is completed using the germline J gene. The chain links TRBV5-1 to TRBJ1-1; 7 positions agree with TRBD1. Looked up from germline, CDR1 is SGHRS and CDR2 is YFSETQ. The CDR3 loop spans 14 amino acids. The V and J ends lost 4 bases and 1 base, in that order; junction bases with no gene match: 4. The part of the CDR3 DNA that was read is TGCGCCAGCAGCCCGGGACAGCCGAACACTGAA. Translated: CASSPGQPNTE. The CDR3 in its entirety is CASSPGQPNTEAFF.